These 31 T cell receptor beta chains were all obtained from the same sample, sequenced in a study of PD-L1 blockade in urothelial cancer. Sequencing was performed with immunoSEQ multiplex PCR; in TCRdb, only in-frame clones are kept and a portion is missing. The sample has about 43,000 clones; around 81% are singletons. Time point defined: pretreatment peripheral blood. The input for sequencing was PBMCs, taken around atezolizumab (anti-PD-L1) treatment. The receptors come from a man aged 60 to 75 with urothelial cancer.

The chain couples TRBV9 to TRBJ2-1; 11 bases map to TRBD2. V was pared by 3 bases and J by 3 bases, with 5 bases of the junction left unmatched. The CDR3 covers 16 residues. Germline V CDR1 and CDR2: SGDLS, YYNGEE. The CDR3 sequence is CASSAGTSGFYNEQFF. The CDR3 coding sequence is TGTGCCAGCAGCGCAGGGACTAGCGGATTCTACAATGAGCAGTTCTTC.

This clone was detected a few times. The chain carries TRBV6-5 and TRBJ1-2, with a possible D match to TRBD1 (6 bases). Germline V CDR1 and CDR2: MNHEY, SVGAGI. CDR3 length equals 13 residues. V lost 5 bases and J lost 4, with 11 bases in between. The CDR3 region is CASSVRGGYGYTF. CDR3 sequence (DNA): TGTGCCAGCAGTGTTAGGGGGGGCTATGGCTACACCTTC.

The V and J genes are TRBV28 and TRBJ1-2; the D gene is possibly TRBD1 (5 bases). The length of the CDR3 is 14 residues. Germline V lookup: CDR1 MDHEN, CDR2 SYDVKM. Trimming left V 3 bases short and J 2 bases short, with 10 bases between. The CDR3 nucleotides read TGTGCCAGCAGTTTGGGCAGGGAAAACTATGGCTACACCTTC. The encoded protein is CASSLGRENYGYTF.

The rearrangement joins TRBV28 to TRBJ1-4, with D possibly TRBD1 on 6 matching bases. V lost 6 bases and J lost 5, with 13 bases in between. This CDR3 has 14 amino acids. CDR1 MDHEN and CDR2 SYDVKM come from the germline V gene. CDR3 sequence (DNA): TGTGCCAGCAGCATGGGACACCCCAATGAAAAACTGTTTTTT. Residues: CASSMGHPNEKLFF. The full variable domain, rest sourced from reference TRBV28 and TRBJ1-4, is DVKVTQSSRYLVKRTGEKVFLECVQDMDHENMFWYRQDPGLGLRLIYFSYDVKMKEKGDIPEGYSVSREKKERFSLILESASTNQTSMYLCASSMGHPNEKLFFGSGTQLSVL.

The chain joins TRBV28 to TRBJ2-7, with 8 bases identical to TRBD1. Germline V gene lookup returns CDR1 MDHEN and CDR2 SYDVKM. CDR3 length equals 12 residues. Trimming cost V 8 bases and J 4 bases; bases outside gene matches: 4. CDR3 in DNA: TGTGCCAGCCCAGGGGGCGGATACGAGCAGTACTTC. Encoded protein: CASPGGGYEQYF.

In this sample, this clone turned up once. In the same sample, other DNA sequences code for this CDR3. The V and J genes are TRBV28 and TRBJ2-7, with a possible D match to TRBD1 (6 bases). From germline, CDR1 is MDHEN and CDR2 SYDVKM. The ends were cut back, 6 bases at V and 2 bases at J, with 14 bases in the middle. The CDR3 runs 14 residues. The CDR3 nucleotides read TGTGCCAGCAGAAGGCAGGGGATCACCTACGAGCAGTACTTC. This gives the protein CASRRQGITYEQYF.

This clone appeared once. The V and J genes are TRBV5-4 and TRBJ2-7, with D possibly TRBD1 on 5 matching bases. The V and J ends lost 0 bases and 0 bases respectively, with 13 bases between them. The CDR3 loop spans 16 amino acids. CDR1 and CDR2 from the germline V gene are SGHNT and YYREEE (reference sequence). The CDR3 DNA reads TGTGCCAGCAGCTTGGGGACACAAATAAGCTCCTACGAGCAGTACTTC. Protein product: CASSLGTQISSYEQYF.

The J gene is TRBJ1-5, the V gene TRBV29-1; 7 positions match TRBD1. The V gene's germline CDR1 is SQVTM and CDR2 ANQGSEA. This CDR3 is 14 amino acids long. The junction had 5 bases not matched to a gene; V was cut back by 4 bases and J by 2 bases. DNA for the CDR3: TGCAGCGTTGGACAGGGTGGGGGCAATCAGCCCCAGCATTTT. Translated, it gives CSVGQGGGNQPQHF. Filled out from reference TRBV29-1 and TRBJ1-5, the complete variable domain reads SAVISQKPSRDICQRGTSLTIQCQVDSQVTMMFWYRQQPGQSLTLIATANQGSEATYESGFVIDKFPISRPNLTFSTLTVSNMSPEDSSIYLCSVGQGGGNQPQHFGDGTRLSIL.

J is TRBJ2-3 and V is TRBV4-2, with 7 bases identical to TRBD1. The CDR3 has 15 residues. CDR1 is LGHNA, CDR2 YNFKEQ, per germline. Germline trimming cut 4 bases from V and 1 base from J; bases unmatched to any gene: 5. CDR3 nucleotide sequence: TGTGCCAGCAGCCTACGACAGGGAGGCACAGATACGCAGTATTTT. This gives the protein CASSLRQGGTDTQYF.

The V gene is TRBV11-2, the J gene TRBJ2-1, with 9 bases fitting TRBD2. This CDR3 spans 16 amino acids. With V trimmed by 1 base and J by 4 bases, 5 bases remained unmatched. The germline gives CDR1 SGHAT, CDR2 FQNNGV. This CDR3 is CASSLVSSGGYNEQFF. The CDR3 DNA follows: TGTGCCAGCAGCTTAGTATCGAGCGGGGGGTACAATGAGCAGTTCTTC.

The chain combines TRBV10-2 with TRBJ2-7; no clear D. There are 14 residues in the CDR3. The germline V gene has CDR1 WSHSY and CDR2 SAAADI. V shed 2 bases and J shed 5 bases, with 13 bases lying between them. For the CDR3, the DNA is TGCGCCAGCAGTGAGACTCTACGAAGCGACGAGCAGTACTTC. Amino acid sequence: CASSETLRSDEQYF.

The chain has TRBV19 and TRBJ1-2, with a weak D call TRBD1 (5 bases). Germline V gene sequence: CDR1 LNHDA, CDR2 SQIVND (reference sequence). V lost 6 bases and J lost 4, with 15 bases in between. This CDR3 has 14 amino acids. The DNA for the CDR3 is TGTGCCAGTAGGCCTGGCAGGGCGATCTATGGCTACACCTTC. Amino acids: CASRPGRAIYGYTF.

This clone came up once. This chain connects TRBV19 to TRBJ2-7, with D maybe TRBD1 (6 bases). In germline, CDR1 is LNHDA, CDR2 SQIVND (reference sequence). CDR3 length equals 14 residues. Trimming removed 2 bases from V and 4 bases from J, with 12 bases in between. This CDR3 is CASSIFWGQYEQYF. The CDR3 nucleotides read TGTGCCAGTAGTATATTCTGGGGACAATACGAGCAGTACTTC.

The chain links TRBV6-6 to TRBJ1-1; maybe TRBD1 (5 bases). V was cut by 0 bases and J by 5 bases, with 10 bases left in between. The CDR3 sequence is 14 residues long. Germline V gene lookup returns CDR1 MNHNY and CDR2 SVGAGI (reference sequence). The CDR3 loop is CASSYSQGGTEAFF. The CDR3 DNA reads TGTGCCAGCAGTTACTCGCAGGGAGGGACTGAAGCTTTCTTT.

The genes are TRBV11-2 and TRBJ1-2; TRBD1 aligns across 7 bases. Trimming cost V 4 bases and J 4 bases; bases outside gene matches: 9. The CDR3 loop spans 15 amino acids. The V gene's germline CDR1 is SGHAT and CDR2 FQNNGV. The CDR3 sequence is CASSSTETGIYGYTF. The CDR3 DNA reads as TGTGCCAGCAGCTCAACCGAGACAGGGATCTATGGCTACACCTTC.

The chain recombines TRBV12-5 with TRBJ2-5; D might be TRBD1 (6 bases). Germline V gene data show CDR1 as LGHNT and CDR2 as FRNRAP. CDR3 length equals 12 residues. Trimming pared 6 bases from V and 4 bases from J, leaving 9 bases between. The CDR3: CASGPDRETQYF. In nucleotides, the CDR3 is TGTGCTAGTGGGCCGGACAGAGAGACCCAGTACTTC.

This clone came up a few times. The V call is TRBV10-2, the J call TRBJ1-6, with D uncertain. Germline V gene lookup returns CDR1 WSHSY and CDR2 SAAADI. V lost 6 bases, J lost 8 bases, and 11 bases lay in between. The CDR3 spans 13 residues. The CDR3 sequence is CASRVHGDSPLHF. Written as DNA, the CDR3 is TGCGCCAGCAGAGTCCACGGAGATTCACCCCTCCACTTT.

The genes are TRBV30 and TRBJ2-1, with 8 positions matching TRBD2. V dropped 4 bases and J dropped 6; count of bases not matched to a gene: 2. This CDR3 has 12 residues. The germline CDR1 and CDR2 sequences are GTSNPN and SVGIG (reference sequence). The CDR3 loop reads CAWTGGGNEQFF. The CDR3 region has the DNA TGTGCCTGGACGGGAGGGGGCAATGAGCAGTTCTTC.

This clone was seen more than once but under ten times. The CDR3 here is CASSAVGNTEAFF. The CDR3 region has the DNA TGCGCCAGCAGTGCGGTCGGGAACACTGAAGCTTTCTTT. The chain uses TRBV10-1 and TRBJ1-1; no firm D call. The CDR3 is 13 residues long. Trimming took off 4 bases at V and 1 base at J, with 7 bases between the two ends. From germline, CDR1 is WNHNN and CDR2 SYGVQD (reference sequence).

This clone turned up a few times. The chain recombines TRBV19 with TRBJ2-7; D is possibly TRBD1 (5 bases). This CDR3 is built from 12 residues. Germline CDR1 and CDR2: LNHDA and SQIVND (reference sequence). The V end was cut by 5 bases, the J end by 5 bases, with 10 bases between. The CDR3 DNA sequence: TGTGCCAGTAGTGCGACAGAGCACGAGCAGTACTTC. This sequence encodes CASSATEHEQYF.

This clone was counted only a few times. V and J are TRBV2 and TRBJ1-5, with 9 positions matching TRBD1. V gave up 4 bases and J gave up 2 bases; unmatched junction bases: 3. CDR3 length: 15 amino acids. Germline CDR1 SNHLY, CDR2 FYNNEI. DNA for the CDR3: TGTGCCAGCAGTGGTCGGACAGGGGGCAATCAGCCCCAGCATTTT. Translating gives CASSGRTGGNQPQHF.

The chain employs TRBV10-2 and TRBJ2-4, with a possible D match to TRBD2 (6 bases). V was cut by 7 bases and J by 0 bases, with 7 bases left in between. CDR1 and CDR2 from the germline V gene are WSHSY and SAAADI. This CDR3 contains 13 residues. The CDR3 bases are TGCGCCAGCATGACTAGAGCCAAAAACATTCAGTACTTC. It codes for CASMTRAKNIQYF.

The V and J genes are TRBV11-2 and TRBJ2-1; TRBD2 is a possible D gene (5 bases). CDR1 is SGHAT, CDR2 FQNNGV, per germline. The CDR3 is 15 residues long. The V end was cut by 1 base, the J end by 0 bases, with 7 bases between. The CDR3 DNA follows: TGTGCCAGCAGCTTAGGGAGGAGCTCCTACAATGAGCAGTTCTTC. It specifies CASSLGRSSYNEQFF.

The V and J genes are TRBV7-8 and TRBJ2-2; 9 positions agree with TRBD1. With 1 base clipped from V and 7 bases from J, the junction kept 7 bases outside the gene matches. Germline assignment: CDR1 SGHVS and CDR2 FQNEAQ. The CDR3 loop spans 16 amino acids. CDR3 protein: CASSLGNRGLSGELFF. For the CDR3, the DNA is TGTGCCAGCAGCTTAGGCAACAGGGGGCTTAGCGGGGAGCTGTTTTTT. Variable domain in full (rest from reference TRBV7-8 and TRBJ2-2): GAGVSQSPRYKVAKRGQDVALRCDPISGHVSLFWYQQALGQGPEFLTYFQNEAQLDKSGLPSDRFFAERPEGSVSTLKIQRTQQEDSAVYLCASSLGNRGLSGELFFGEGSRLTVL.

This chain connects TRBV6-5 to TRBJ1-1; perhaps TRBD1 as D (6 bases). This CDR3 is built from 14 residues. The germline V gene encodes CDR1 MNHEY and CDR2 SVGAGI. The V end lost 5 bases, the J end lost 9 bases, and 19 bases lay between the germline ends. CDR3 in amino acids: CASSRDRLGTKAFF. The CDR3, as DNA: TGTGCCAGCAGTCGCGACAGGTTGGGAACTAAAGCTTTCTTT.

The CDR3 sequence: CAWKTPFSGNTIYF. DNA of the CDR3: TGTGCCTGGAAGACACCCTTCTCTGGAAACACCATATATTTT. The chain couples TRBV30 to TRBJ1-3; D is unresolved. V was clipped by 4 bases and J by 0 bases, with 10 bases between them. Germline CDR1 reads GTSNPN; CDR2 reads SVGIG (reference sequence). The CDR3 runs to 14 residues. The full variable domain, completed using reference TRBV30 and TRBJ1-3, is SQTIHQWPATLVQPVGSPLSLECTVEGTSNPNLYWYRQAAGRGLQLLFYSVGIGQISSEVPQNLSASRPQDRQFILSSKKLLLSDSGFYLCAWKTPFSGNTIYFGEGSWLTVV.

This clone was seen a single time. The chain carries TRBV28 and TRBJ2-7; 13 bases agree with TRBD2. The length of the CDR3 is 14 residues. CDR1 and CDR2 from the germline V gene are MDHEN and SYDVKM. After removal of 5 bases from V and 9 bases from J, the junction contained 7 bases not matched to a gene. The CDR3 region is CASSPTSGRDAQYF. The CDR3 coding sequence is TGTGCCAGCAGTCCTACTAGCGGGAGGGACGCGCAGTACTTC. Full variable domain (rest looked up from reference TRBV28 and TRBJ2-7): DVKVTQSSRYLVKRTGEKVFLECVQDMDHENMFWYRQDPGLGLRLIYFSYDVKMKEKGDIPEGYSVSREKKERFSLILESASTNQTSMYLCASSPTSGRDAQYFGPGTRLTVT.

The chain uses TRBV7-6 and TRBJ1-2; 8 positions agree with TRBD1. J was trimmed by 3 bases and V by 1 base; bases with no gene match: 4. Germline-derived CDR1 and CDR2 are SGHVS and FNYEAQ. This CDR3 region has 15 residues. The DNA of the CDR3 is TGTGCCAGCAGCTTAGATCCAGGGGGCGACTATGGCTACACCTTC. This gives the protein CASSLDPGGDYGYTF.

V gene TRBV28 combines with J gene TRBJ2-5; possibly TRBD1 for D (7 bases). The CDR3 contains 16 residues. The ends were cut back, 5 bases at V and 5 bases at J, with 21 bases in the middle. Germline V lookup: CDR1 MDHEN, CDR2 SYDVKM. This CDR3 is CASSPRVRGEKETQYF. CDR3 DNA: TGTGCCAGCAGTCCCCGGGTCAGGGGGGAGAAGGAGACCCAGTACTTC.

The genes are TRBV7-9 and TRBJ1-5; the match to TRBD1 covers 9 bases. Germline V CDR1 and CDR2: SEHNR, FQNEAQ (reference sequence). This CDR3 comprises 14 residues. The ends lost 1 base at V and 7 bases at J; junction bases unmatched: 2. CDR3 DNA: TGTGCCAGCAGCTTAGGGGACAGGGAACAGCCCCAGCATTTT. Translation gives CASSLGDREQPQHF.

The CDR3 sequence: CASSSPQGTNTEAFF. As DNA, the CDR3 is TGTGCCAGCAGCTCCCCACAGGGGACGAACACTGAAGCTTTCTTT. The chain links TRBV11-2 to TRBJ1-1; TRBD1 aligns across 7 bases. Per the germline V gene, CDR1 is SGHAT and CDR2 is FQNNGV. The CDR3 has 15 amino acids. The junction had 6 bases not matched to a gene; V was cut back by 4 bases and J by 1 base.